This TCR beta chain was sequenced during a study of cytomegalovirus exposure and HLA in healthy donors. Study at large: From donors who were HLA-typed, an early data release held about 85 million unique TCRs. General observations from the study: In a later analysis, the majority of CMV-associated beta chains seemingly showed HLA restriction.

Concerning this clone: As yet, its antigen is unknown.

Germline-derived CDR1 and CDR2 are LGHNA and YNFKEQ. Trimming shortened V by 0 bases and J by 5 bases, and 37 bases separated the two germline ends. The CDR3 extends over 23 amino acids. With 60 Vbeta and 13 Jbeta primers, the PCR was carried out. Assay used: immunoSEQ multiplex PCR; TCRdb lists only in-frame clones, some missing. The repertoire holds fewer than 200,000 clones, with 80% to 85% as singletons. The sample was PBMCs. The chain has TRBV4-2 and TRBJ1-2, with D possibly being TRBD1 (5 bases). The sequence came from a human donor in good health. The DNA for the CDR3 is TGTGCCAGCAGCCAAGATCGTGGGGGGTTTCCGGGACTTAAACCATACGTTGGGTATGGCTACACCTTC. Translating gives CASSQDRGGFPGLKPYVGYGYTF.